This T cell receptor beta chain derives from a study of cytomegalovirus exposure and HLA in healthy donors (dated by TCRdb to 2017 to 2019). General notes on the study: An earlier analysis of roughly 500 of the donors reported about 260 Gb of sequence data and 95 million to 120 million unique TCR beta sequences obtained from roughly 170 million T cells. In a later analysis, previously published TCR beta repertoires from fewer than 750 donors were re-analyzed and high-resolution HLA genotyping was added so that TCR occurrence patterns could be studied. The T cell repertoires of under 700 subjects were profiled by immunosequencing and related to cytomegalovirus serostatus. The later analysis used no new phenotypic data to find candidate immune exposures, relying instead on TCR beta sequences and their occurrence across donors. An earlier analysis of some 500 of the donors used high-throughput TCR beta sequencing to judge whether each TCR beta V gene segment behaved as functional or pseudogenic. In a later genetic analysis, genome-wide SNP genotypes for about 55% of the roughly 670 donors were used, and that subset was treated as a discovery cohort. Of the 300 to 500 genotyped donors, less than 90% were placed in the genetic ancestry cluster associated with self-reported Caucasian donors. Approximately 300 gigabases of sequencing data and around 85 million unique TCR sequences made up an early release that covered fewer than 650 HLA-typed donors. Several DR-DQ haplotypes were treated as single units for association and clustering because of strong linkage in the cohort. HLA typing included class I and class II loci at four-digit resolution. The study combined high-throughput TCR immunosequencing, statistical association of individual TCRs with disease status, and machine learning to predict cytomegalovirus infection status. The number of typed donors differed by locus: 629-630 for A, B, C, DRB1 and DQB1; about 520 for DQA1; some 610 for DPA1; and 450 to 480 for DPB1. Every discovery cohort repertoire had been produced on one sequencing platform. The study aimed to test whether signatures of past pathogen exposure could be identified by cataloging public T cell receptors. Donor age, sex, ethnicity and CMV serostatus were collected together with the repertoire data. Among about 360 genotyped donors of the cohort, an average of around 240,000 unique TCR beta nucleotide sequences were sequenced per donor, roughly 20% of them non-productive. Along with the roughly 700-subject first cohort, a separate validation cohort of over a hundred different subjects was used.

Libraries came from the immunoSEQ multiplex PCR assay. The multiplex PCR relied on a mix of 60 forward primers for TCR Vbeta segments and 13 reverse primers for TCR Jbeta segments. The CDR3 region of rearranged TCR beta genes was amplified from genomic DNA with a multiplex PCR assay. The Illumina HiSeq System was used to sequence the amplified TCR beta libraries as 87-base-pair reads. The authors processed their data as follows. Across the 600 to 700 repertoires, a later analysis counted tens of millions of unique TCR beta chains, some 11 million of which were shared by at least two donors. Raw reads were error-corrected and collapsed into unique sequences with a nearest-neighbor algorithm that merged closely related sequences to remove PCR and sequencing errors. CDR3 sequences were aligned to IMGT reference sequences to assign V, D and J gene segments. For a sequence to be retained, a match of at least six nucleotides to both a V gene segment and a J gene segment was required. Rearrangements were called productive when the CDR3 lacked stop codons and stayed in frame with V and J; all others were non-productive. Following IMGT convention, CDR3 was defined as the stretch from the second conserved V-encoded cysteine up to the conserved J-encoded phenylalanine. The earlier analysis of about 620 of the donors excluded sequences that lacked an unambiguous match to a single V gene segment. In an earlier analysis of roughly 600 of the donors, a V segment was called functional when productive rearrangements were above 56.7%, and segregating when the standard deviation between donors exceeded 5%. A statistical classification framework was developed to diagnose cytomegalovirus status using the catalog of TCR beta chain sequences. In a later analysis, TCR nucleotide sequences were compared against IMGT/GENE-DB human TR gene sequences so that V and J genes could be assigned. Using the TCRdist pipeline, a later analysis assigned CDR3 sequences along with most-parsimonious VDJ recombination scenarios. In a later analysis, every TCR beta chain was defined by the combination of its CDR3 amino acid sequence and its V-gene family, and reads without a unique V-gene family were dropped. To address suspected cross-contamination and a sequencing artifact, a later analysis removed over 500 highly shared, low-generation-probability nucleotide sequences. In a later analysis, a clonal expansion index for each public chain was calculated from normalized within-repertoire ranks of inferred template counts. A later analysis computed generation probabilities with a VDJ recombination model fitted to out-of-frame rearrangements, and checked the results against IGoR. In a later analysis, hypergeometric tests were used to score TCR-TCR, TCR-HLA and TCR-CMV co-occurrence, with a repertoire-size bias correction applied to TCR pairs. False discovery rates were estimated in a later analysis by permuting HLA or CMV assignments 20 times. In a later analysis, co-occurring TCRs were grouped using DBSCAN, and TCRdist sequence similarity was added for clustering within HLA-allele-positive subsets. For co-occurrence clustering, repertoires with fewer than 30,000 or more than 120,000 public chains were excluded, along with 4 to 6 repertoires with anomalous nucleotide sharing. TCRdb mirrors the immuneACCESS table, restricted to in-frame sequences. Some clones are absent from its copies; in checked studies, under half trace to an unresolved V gene, and the reason for the others is unknown. The D gene and trimming were derived from the DNA, and the V and J assignments and clone size from that table. The table for this sample lists around 170,000 clones; roughly 80% of them were counted only once. The ten largest make up approximately 1.5% of the sample.

V loses 0 bases, J loses 2 bases, and the germline ends lie 10 bases apart. In the germline V gene, CDR1 corresponds to MNHNS and CDR2 to SASEGT. The CDR3 numbers 15 residues from cysteine through phenylalanine. Just CDR3 DNA is preserved here, 45 bases in frame from base 1. The full study reports these points: CMV serostatus was the only immune exposure information available for the cohort. Presence/absence analyses assumed roughly uniform sequencing depth across donors, an assumption that may not hold. In vitro tests confirmed that a few of the cytomegalovirus-associated TCR beta chains recognize cytomegalovirus antigens. Compared with the roughly 670-donor mean, donors in an Asian-associated ancestry cluster had fewer N-insertions in productive TCRs, according to a later genetic analysis. The classifier was reported to diagnose cytomegalovirus status with high specificity and sensitivity in both the original cohort and the validation cohort. Most TCR sequences were observed very rarely across donors, whereas some public TCRs were present in many individuals. According to a later analysis, parvovirus B19, influenza, CMV and Epstein-Barr virus appeared linked to several top co-occurrence clusters. HLA typing was unavailable for some donors at each locus, so association tests used only the typed subset. Most CMV-associated TCR beta chains appeared to be HLA-restricted in a later analysis, and the HLA associations seemed to be driven largely by CMV exposure. This cohort had only TCR beta chains sequenced, and the lack of alpha or paired-chain data limited which features could be detected. In a later analysis, about 17,000 TCR beta sequences were associated with specific HLA alleles at a false discovery rate of 0.05. An association between a missense DCLRE1C variant and V-gene and J-gene trimming of TCR beta chains was found in a later genetic analysis and replicated in an independent cohort. Linkage disequilibrium might explain the correlated functional status among segregating V segments, but an unknown experimental factor could not be excluded. The study listed 164 TCR beta chains as associated with cytomegalovirus. The earlier analysis of 587 of the donors excluded approximately 17 rarely observed V segments, including chromosome 9 orphons, because counts were too low. Assigning TCR associations to individual alleles was difficult when HLA alleles, especially DR and DQ, strongly co-occurred. The authors suggested that the approach could potentially be generalized to other disease states and immunological phenotypes. A further reported finding was that TCR beta sequences accurately predicted the HLA-A and HLA-B alleles for most subjects in the first cohort. Broadly in line with IMGT annotations, most TCR beta V segments showed up in productive rearrangements about 87% or about 30% of the time in an earlier analysis of roughly 590 of the donors. In a later analysis, TCR association rates were found to vary across HLA loci, with the most associated TCRs seen for DRB1 alleles and the fewest for HLA-C alleles. The 87-base-pair reads could not distinguish some IMGT-functional V segments, including TRBV6-2 and TRBV6-3, so those segments were excluded. Compared with equally common non-associated chains, HLA-associated TCR beta chains in a later analysis were more clonally expanded and had lower generation probabilities. A cluster of highly shared sequence variants was judged likely to represent a technical artifact of the sequencing pipeline.

The cohort was made up of about 610 healthy bone marrow donors. At the time of sampling, every cohort member was nominally healthy, though immune exposures that went unrecorded were likely present. The donor tested CMV seronegative and was one of the 352 seronegative cohort members. Every donor gave a peripheral blood sample, and the peripheral blood mononuclear cells from that sample were used for TCR beta sequencing. The Qiagen DNeasy Blood Extraction Kit was used to extract genomic DNA from the blood cell samples. With regard to this clone: Its antigen target is currently unknown. Per-base qualities were not stored, and no clone one base away is much larger.

The sequence derives from a man aged 40-49 years in good health and CMV-seronegative. The chain links TRBV6-1 with TRBJ2-5; the D gene cannot be resolved reliably. The sequencing sample was made of PBMCs. The DNA sequence reads TGTGCCAGCAGTGAAGCCACGGAGTTACAAGAGACCCAGTACTTC. It specifies CASSEATELQETQYF.